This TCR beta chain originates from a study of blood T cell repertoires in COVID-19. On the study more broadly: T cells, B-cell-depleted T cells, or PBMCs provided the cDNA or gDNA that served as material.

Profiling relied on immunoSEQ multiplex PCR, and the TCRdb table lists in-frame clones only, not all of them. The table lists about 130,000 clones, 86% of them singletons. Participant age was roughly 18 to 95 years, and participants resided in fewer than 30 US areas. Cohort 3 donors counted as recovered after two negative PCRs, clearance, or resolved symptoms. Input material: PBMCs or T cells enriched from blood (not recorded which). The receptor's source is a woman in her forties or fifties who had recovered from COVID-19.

DNA of the CDR3: TGTGCCAGCAGCGTCGGCTATAGCGGGGACTCCTACAATGAGCAGTTCTTC. It encodes CASSVGYSGDSYNEQFF. The rearrangement uses TRBV9 and TRBJ2-1; 8 bases are a match to TRBD2. Germline assignment: CDR1 SGDLS and CDR2 YYNGEE. After removal of 2 bases from V and 0 bases from J, the junction contained 7 bases not matched to a gene. The CDR3 runs 17 residues.